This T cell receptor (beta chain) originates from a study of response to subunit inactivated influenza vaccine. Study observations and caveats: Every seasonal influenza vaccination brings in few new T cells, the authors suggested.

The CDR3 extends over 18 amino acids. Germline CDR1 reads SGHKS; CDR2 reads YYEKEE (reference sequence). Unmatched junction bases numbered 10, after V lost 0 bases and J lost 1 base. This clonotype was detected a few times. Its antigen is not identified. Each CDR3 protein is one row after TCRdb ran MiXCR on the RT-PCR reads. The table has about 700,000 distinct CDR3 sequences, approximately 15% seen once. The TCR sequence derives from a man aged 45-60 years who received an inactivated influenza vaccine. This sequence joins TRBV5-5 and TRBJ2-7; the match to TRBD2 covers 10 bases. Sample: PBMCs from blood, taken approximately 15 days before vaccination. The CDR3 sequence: CASSLEAGGFFDSYEQYF. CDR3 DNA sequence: TGTGCCAGCAGCTTGGAAGCGGGAGGGTTTTTCGATTCCTACGAGCAGTACTTC. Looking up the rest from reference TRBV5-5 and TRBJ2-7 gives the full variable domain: DAGVTQSPTHLIKTRGQQVTLRCSPISGHKSVSWYQQVLGQGPQFIFQYYEKEERGRGNFPDRFSARQFPNYSSELNVNALLLGDSALYLCASSLEAGGFFDSYEQYFGPGTRLTVT.